The next 15 T cell receptor beta chains were all read from a single sample in a study of blood T cells in healthy people across ages. Through a sample-barcoded 5' primer and a J-beta primer mix, a second PCR was run for roughly 7 to 11 cycles. TCRdb reanalysed the 5' RACE reads using MiXCR and keeps one entry per CDR3 protein. The sample has hundreds of thousands of distinct CDR3 sequences, 50% to 60% seen once. The sequenced sample consisted of blood. The receptors shown here come from a man aged 60 to 69 in good health.

The chain combines TRBV4-1 with TRBJ2-1, with 12 bases matching TRBD1. The CDR3 runs 16 residues. After removal of 2 bases from V and 9 bases from J, the junction contained 8 bases not matched to a gene. Germline CDR1 MGHRA, CDR2 YSYEKL. This CDR3 is CASSQNPGQGAGEQFF. The CDR3 DNA sequence: TGCGCCAGCAGCCAAAACCCGGGACAGGGGGCTGGTGAGCAGTTCTTC.

CDR3 sequence: CASSFRGWDEKLFF. The CDR3, as DNA: TGTGCCAGCAGTTTTCGGGGTTGGGATGAAAAACTGTTTTTT. The gene calls are TRBV12-3 or TRBV12-4 and TRBJ1-4, with no clear D. CDR3 length: 14 amino acids. Between the trimmed V and J ends, which lost 3 bases and 6 bases, there was a span of 11 bases.

Comment on this clonotype: A much more abundant neighbour one base away suggests this may be a read error. CDR3 residues: CSASGRSSDEQYF. CDR3 in DNA: TGCAGTGCTAGCGGGAGAAGCTCCGACGAGCAGTACTTC. The rearrangement links TRBV20-1 to TRBJ2-7; possibly TRBD2 for D (6 bases). This CDR3 region has 13 residues. Germline V lookup: CDR1 DFQATT, CDR2 SNEGSKA (reference sequence).

This chain uses TRBV2 with TRBJ2-3; D not certain. CDR1 is SNHLY, CDR2 FYNNEI, per germline. The CDR3 totals 12 residues. V lost 7 bases and J 1 base, leaving 6 bases between the germline ends. The CDR3 sequence is CASMQGTDTQYF. DNA for the CDR3: TGTGCCAGCATGCAGGGCACAGATACGCAGTATTTT.

This clonotype has a single count. The junction departs from germline at one end; a sequencing error may be responsible. The chain is built from TRBV7-7 and TRBJ2-7, with TRBD2 matching 7 bases. Germline V gene lookup returns CDR1 SSHAT and CDR2 FNYEAQ (reference sequence). This CDR3 comprises 15 residues. The CDR3 DNA is TGTGCTAGCAGCTCCGGGACTACATCCTACAATGAGCAGTACTTC. This encodes CASSSGTTSYNEQYF.

The chain employs TRBV20-1 and TRBJ2-2, with D possibly matching TRBD2 (5 bases). Trimming took 6 bases from V and 0 from J, leaving 14 bases between them. This CDR3 contains 15 residues. Germline V gene data show CDR1 as DFQATT and CDR2 as SNEGSKA (reference sequence). CDR3 region: CSAQKAEPNTGELFF. Written as DNA, the CDR3 is TGCAGTGCCCAGAAAGCGGAGCCGAACACCGGGGAGCTGTTTTTT.

This clonotype appeared a few times. This chain links TRBV6-5 with TRBJ1-2; D remains ambiguous. The CDR3 covers 14 residues. Germline CDR1 and CDR2: MNHEY and SVGAGI. The CDR3 sequence is CAKAVGYVNYGYTF. For the CDR3, the DNA is TGTGCTAAAGCGGTGGGATACGTTAACTATGGCTACACCTTC.

The rearrangement links TRBV20-1 to TRBJ2-7; D ambiguous. This CDR3 has 11 residues. Germline V gene sequence: CDR1 DFQATT, CDR2 SNEGSKA (reference sequence). The V gene lost 5 bases and the J gene lost 7 bases, with 12 bases spanning the gap. The CDR3 DNA is TGCAGTGCTCCCCTCTACAATGAGCAGTACTTC. Its protein is CSAPLYNEQYF.

The CDR3 protein is CASSDRSGGRPDTQYF. The CDR3 coding sequence is TGTGCCAGCAGTGATCGGTCGGGAGGGCGGCCAGATACGCAGTATTTT. This rearrangement joins TRBV6-1 to TRBJ2-3, with 8 bases matching TRBD2. The CDR3 length is 16 residues. The ends lost 3 bases at V and 4 bases at J; junction bases unmatched: 9. Germline V gene data show CDR1 as MNHNS and CDR2 as SASEGT.

Written as DNA, the CDR3 is TGTGCCAGCAGCGTAGCTGGTAGGGTGGGAGAGCAGTTCTTC. Translation gives CASSVAGRVGEQFF. The chain is built from TRBV9 and TRBJ2-1; D is unresolved. The CDR3 totals 14 residues. Germline-derived CDR1 and CDR2 are SGDLS and YYNGEE. With 0 bases removed from V and 10 bases from J, the gap between germline ends came to 14 bases.

In its sample, this clonotype was seen a few times. The chain links TRBV20-1 to TRBJ2-1; D unresolved. V gave up 0 bases and J gave up 4 bases, with 10 bases separating them. Germline values: CDR1 DFQATT, CDR2 SNEGSKA (reference sequence). The CDR3 is 14 amino acids. The CDR3 sequence: CSARDNDVYNEQFF. CDR3 nucleotides: TGCAGTGCTAGAGACAACGACGTATACAATGAGCAGTTCTTC.

The rearrangement links TRBV28 to TRBJ1-4, with a tentative D call TRBD1 (5 bases). The CDR3 runs to 15 residues. Germline V gives CDR1 MDHEN, CDR2 SYDVKM. V shed 3 bases and J shed 8 bases, with 16 bases lying between them. CDR3 DNA sequence: TGTGCCAGCAGTTTCTGGGGCAGCAGGAGGGAAAAACTGTTTTTT. Its translation: CASSFWGSRREKLFF.

The chain uses TRBV7-2 and TRBJ2-2; 10 bases are shared with TRBD1. The J segment lost 5 bases and the V segment lost 7 bases, leaving 7 bases of the junction unmatched. The CDR3 runs to 15 residues. Germline V gives CDR1 SGHTA, CDR2 FQGNSA. The CDR3, as DNA: TGTGCCAGCACCAGGGACAGGGGAGGTACCGGGGAGCTGTTTTTT. It is translated as CASTRDRGGTGELFF.

This clonotype was seen a handful of times. The junction shows a germline mismatch at one end, possibly a read error. J is TRBJ2-5 and V is TRBV29-1; D possibly matches TRBD1 or TRBD2 (6 bases each). This CDR3 contains 11 residues. CDR1 and CDR2 (germline): SQVTM, ANQGSEA. The CDR3 loop reads CSAELGGGQYF. CDR3 nucleotide sequence: TGCAGCGCTGAATTGGGGGGCGGTCAGTACTTC. Based on the CDR3 plus reference TRBV29-1 and TRBJ2-5, the full variable domain is SAVISQKPSRDICQRGTSLTIQCQVDSQVTMMFWYRQQPGQSLTLIATANQGSEATYESGFVIDKFPISRPNLTFSTLTVSNMSPEDSSIYLCSAELGGGQYFGPGTRLLVL.

This clonotype was observed a handful of times. This may stem from a read error, because a much larger clone lies one nucleotide away. The genes are TRBV7-3 and TRBJ2-5; a possible D gene is TRBD1 (5 bases). With the DNA end fitting TRBJ2-7 better, the J assignment may be wrong. Germline CDR1 SGHTA, CDR2 FQGTGA. The CDR3 extends over 13 amino acids. CDR3 protein: CASSLGAGLEQYF. The CDR3, as DNA: TGTGCCAGCAGCTTAGGGGCAGGGCTCGAGCAGTACTTC.